The 28 T cell receptor beta chains listed next were all sequenced from one sample in a study of identical twins. TCRdb re-called the 5' RACE reads with MiXCR, one entry per CDR3 protein. The sample holds 1.5 million to 2 million distinct CDR3 sequences; less than 40% are singletons and the top ten take approximately 0.25%. The source material was cord blood. The receptors originated from a newborn girl in good health.

This clonotype was seen more than once but under ten times. V is TRBV5-1 and J is TRBJ1-2, with TRBD1 matching 7 bases. The CDR3 spans 14 residues. Germline values: CDR1 SGHRS, CDR2 YFSETQ. V gave up 1 base and J gave up 3 bases; unmatched junction bases: 3. CDR3 in DNA: TGCGCCAGCAGCTTGTCTACAGGGGACTATGGCTACACCTTC. Amino acids: CASSLSTGDYGYTF.

To note about this clonotype: Sequence at one end of the junction differs from germline and may be a read error. The chain is built from TRBV10-3 and TRBJ1-5, with a possible D match to TRBD1 (5 bases). The CDR3 is 12 amino acids. Germline-derived CDR1 and CDR2 are ENHRY and SYGVKD. The CDR3 loop is CAVSERGQPQHF. The CDR3 DNA reads TGTGCCGTCAGTGAGCGGGGGCAGCCCCAGCATTTT.

The chain recombines TRBV11-1 with TRBJ1-1, with TRBD1 identical over 8 bases. The V gene end was trimmed by 5 bases and the J gene end by 12 bases; junction bases not matched to a gene: 11. The CDR3 is 13 amino acids. Germline V gives CDR1 SGHAT, CDR2 FQDESV (reference sequence). In nucleotides, the CDR3 is TGTGCCAGCAGCCAGGCCCGAGACAGGGGAACTTTCTTT. Protein: CASSQARDRGTFF.

This chain connects TRBV20-1 to TRBJ2-1; the match to TRBD2 covers 8 bases. Germline V gene sequence: CDR1 DFQATT, CDR2 SNEGSKA (reference sequence). The CDR3 has 14 residues. CDR3 amino acids: CSARGSGTYNEQFF. CDR3 nucleotides: TGCAGCGCAAGAGGTAGCGGGACCTACAATGAGCAGTTCTTC.

This clonotype has just a few counts. The chain links TRBV27 to TRBJ2-3; possibly TRBD2 for D (5 bases). Germline values: CDR1 MNHEY, CDR2 SMNVEV (reference sequence). The CDR3 spans 14 residues. Deletions cut 5 bases from V and 3 bases from J, with 12 bases between. CDR3 in DNA: TGTGCCAGCAGTCCCCACGGGAAAACAGATACGCAGTATTTT. Translated: CASSPHGKTDTQYF.

J is TRBJ2-4 and V is TRBV29-1, with D possibly TRBD2 on 6 matching bases. From germline, CDR1 is SQVTM and CDR2 ANQGSEA. This CDR3 spans 15 amino acids. With 2 bases removed from V and 3 bases from J, the gap between germline ends came to 14 bases. The CDR3 loop reads CSVERGMVGKNIQYF. Written as DNA, the CDR3 is TGCAGCGTTGAACGGGGGATGGTTGGCAAAAACATTCAGTACTTC.

This clonotype has at least ten counts. The rearrangement links TRBV29-1 to TRBJ2-7, with TRBD2 matching 8 bases. CDR1 and CDR2 from the germline V gene are SQVTM and ANQGSEA. After removal of 0 bases from V and 1 base from J, the junction contained 8 bases not matched to a gene. The CDR3 sequence is 16 residues long. DNA for the CDR3: TGCAGCGTTGAAGATACCGAGCGGGAGTCTTCCTACGAGCAGTACTTC. The encoded protein is CSVEDTERESSYEQYF.

The rearrangement joins TRBV14 to TRBJ1-2; a weak D match, TRBD1 (5 bases). Per the germline V gene, CDR1 is SGHDN and CDR2 is FVKESK. V lost 1 base to trimming and J lost 7 bases, with 10 bases between them. The CDR3 is 13 residues long. This CDR3 is CASSQVGGFGYTF. The CDR3 DNA reads as TGTGCCAGCAGCCAAGTCGGGGGATTTGGCTACACCTTC. The complete variable domain, with remaining parts taken from reference TRBV14 and TRBJ1-2, reads EAGVTQFPSHSVIEKGQTVTLRCDPISGHDNLYWYRRVMGKEIKFLLHFVKESKQDESGMPNNRFLAERTGGTYSTLKVQPAELEDSGVYFCASSQVGGFGYTFGSGTRLTVV.

The table lists this clonotype with a few counts. The chain links TRBV15 to TRBJ2-5, with 7 bases lining up with TRBD1. The CDR3 consists of 14 residues. With V trimmed by 5 bases and J by 2 bases, 5 bases remained unmatched. Germline CDR1 LNHNV, CDR2 YYDKDF (reference sequence). CDR3 coding DNA: TGTGCCACCAGCCCTCGACAGGGTCAAGAGACCCAGTACTTC. This translates into CATSPRQGQETQYF.

This clonotype has only a few counts. This chain connects TRBV6-2 or TRBV6-3 to TRBJ2-1; weak D call: TRBD2 (7 bases). From germline, CDR1 is MNHEY and CDR2 SVGEGT. The CDR3 is 15 residues long. V lost 2 bases and J 8 bases, leaving 16 bases between the germline ends. CDR3 DNA: TGTGCCAGCAGTTACAGGGGGGGGGTTACCGATGAGCAGTTCTTC. It is translated as CASSYRGGVTDEQFF.

This clonotype was counted only a few times. V usage is TRBV20-1 and J usage is TRBJ2-5; 12 bases align to TRBD2. The CDR3 consists of 16 residues. The V gene end was trimmed by 3 bases and the J gene end by 2 bases; junction bases not matched to a gene: 7. Looked up from germline, CDR1 is DFQATT and CDR2 is SNEGSKA (reference sequence). The DNA of the CDR3 is TGCAGTGCTAGGCGGACTAGCGGGATACTACAAGAGACCCAGTACTTC. As protein: CSARRTSGILQETQYF.

The rearrangement links TRBV2 to TRBJ2-5; 7 bases are a match to TRBD2. Trimming took 4 bases from V and 5 from J; bases not matched to a gene: 7. This CDR3 has 14 residues. Germline V gene sequence: CDR1 SNHLY, CDR2 FYNNEI. The chain's CDR3 is CASSVERGRETQYF. The DNA for the CDR3 is TGTGCCAGCAGTGTCGAGCGGGGACGCGAGACCCAGTACTTC.

DNA of the CDR3: TGCGCCAGCAGTGGTTCTAGCGGGACCGGGGAGCTGTTTTTT. Translation gives CASSGSSGTGELFF. The chain combines TRBV10-2 with TRBJ2-2; 8 nucleotides match TRBD2. Trimming removed 4 bases from V and 5 bases from J; junction bases left unmatched: 3. This CDR3 contains 14 residues. Germline CDR1 reads WSHSY; CDR2 reads SAAADI.

Ten or more counts support this clonotype. The J gene is TRBJ2-7, the V gene TRBV10-3; D unresolved. Germline CDR1 reads ENHRY; CDR2 reads SYGVKD. Trimming took 2 bases from V and 2 from J, leaving 7 bases between them. CDR3 length equals 13 residues. The CDR3 region has the DNA TGTGCCATCAGTGAGCCCGTAACCTACGAGCAGTACTTC. Its translation is CAISEPVTYEQYF.

CDR3 residues: CASSLGLVYNEQYF. CDR3 DNA sequence: TGTGCCAGCAGTTTAGGCCTAGTCTACAATGAGCAGTACTTC. V gene TRBV12-3 or TRBV12-4 combines with J gene TRBJ2-1; no clear D. The better agreement between TRBJ2-7 and the DNA end casts doubt on the J call. The CDR3 runs 14 residues.

This clonotype was recorded at least ten times. The chain couples TRBV5-1 to TRBJ2-1; 7 nucleotides align to TRBD1. Germline CDR1 is SGHRS and CDR2 is YFSETQ. The length of the CDR3 is 14 residues. Trimming at V came to 5 bases and at J to 4 bases, leaving 6 bases not matched to a gene. The CDR3 DNA reads TGCGCCAGCAGACCCAGACAGGGATACAATGAGCAGTTCTTC. It codes for CASRPRQGYNEQFF. The variable domain in full, with the rest retrieved from reference TRBV5-1 and TRBJ2-1, is KAGVTQTPRYLIKTRGQQVTLSCSPISGHRSVSWYQQTPGQGLQFLFEYFSETQRNKGNFPGRFSGRQFSNSRSEMNVSTLELGDSALYLCASRPRQGYNEQFFGPGTRLTVL.

The chain is built from TRBV29-1 and TRBJ1-1; D is undetermined. The CDR3 sequence is 14 residues long. The ends were cut back, 3 bases at V and 8 bases at J, with 19 bases in the middle. Per the germline V gene, CDR1 is SQVTM and CDR2 is ANQGSEA. The chain's CDR3 is CSVDGRGRSLEAFF. CDR3 nucleotides: TGCAGCGTTGATGGAAGAGGGCGGTCCTTAGAAGCTTTCTTT. Full variable domain (outside the CDR3, taken from reference TRBV29-1 and TRBJ1-1): SAVISQKPSRDICQRGTSLTIQCQVDSQVTMMFWYRQQPGQSLTLIATANQGSEATYESGFVIDKFPISRPNLTFSTLTVSNMSPEDSSIYLCSVDGRGRSLEAFFGQGTRLTVV.

The V call is TRBV4-1, the J call TRBJ1-3; D unresolved. Germline loops: CDR1 MGHRA, CDR2 YSYEKL. CDR3 length: 16 amino acids. Trimming stripped 2 bases from V and 6 bases from J, with 17 bases between. CDR3 sequence (DNA): TGCGCCAGCAGCCAACCCACAAGTCAGGTCGTAAACACCATATATTTT. Translation: CASSQPTSQVVNTIYF.

This sequence joins TRBV5-1 and TRBJ2-5; D is perhaps TRBD2 (5 bases). Per the germline V gene, CDR1 is SGHRS and CDR2 is YFSETQ. The CDR3 has 12 amino acids. V shed 2 bases and J shed 11 bases, with 13 bases lying between them. DNA of the CDR3: TGCGCCAGCAGCTTAAGAGGGTACAAGCAGTACTTC. Protein sequence: CASSLRGYKQYF.

V usage is TRBV7-9 and J usage is TRBJ1-1; unclear D gene. The V end was cut by 2 bases, the J end by 4 bases, with 14 bases between. Germline lookup yields CDR1 SEHNR and CDR2 FQNEAQ (reference sequence). The CDR3 covers 15 residues. CDR3 loop: CASSLRADRTTEAFF. The DNA for the CDR3 is TGTGCCAGCAGCTTACGAGCTGATCGGACCACTGAAGCTTTCTTT.

The gene calls are TRBV12-3 or TRBV12-4 and TRBJ1-2, with 11 bases that match TRBD1. V lost 8 bases to trimming and J lost 5 bases; unmatched junction nucleotides: 4. The CDR3 is 13 amino acids. Written as DNA, the CDR3 is TGTGCCAGCGGGGACAGGGGGGATTATGGCTACACCTTC. This encodes CASGDRGDYGYTF.

The rearrangement uses TRBV29-1 and TRBJ1-4; TRBD1 matches 9 bases. This CDR3 has 12 residues. Looked up from germline, CDR1 is SQVTM and CDR2 is ANQGSEA. CDR3 region: CNHRGPGEKLFF. CDR3 DNA sequence: TGCAACCACAGGGGGCCCGGTGAAAAACTGTTTTTT.

This rearrangement joins TRBV6-2 or TRBV6-3 to TRBJ1-1; 7 bases line up with TRBD1. Unmatched junction bases numbered 6, after V lost 7 bases and J lost 7 bases. CDR1 is MNHEY, CDR2 SVGEGT, per germline. This CDR3 comprises 12 residues. CDR3 sequence: CASNQGGNEAFF. The CDR3 DNA reads as TGTGCCAGCAATCAGGGGGGGAATGAAGCTTTCTTT.

This clonotype has just a few counts. The chain links TRBV6-1 to TRBJ2-3; 7 bases are shared with TRBD2. V was clipped by 6 bases and J by 0 bases; unmatched bases: 9. Germline V CDR1 and CDR2: MNHNS, SASEGT. The CDR3 has 16 amino acids. CDR3 bases: TGTGCCAGCAGCCCCCGGGGGGACTTTAGCACAGATACGCAGTATTTT. Amino acids: CASSPRGDFSTDTQYF.

A few counts support this clonotype. The chain has TRBV3-1 and TRBJ1-2, with TRBD1 identical over 7 bases. Per germline, CDR1 LGHDT and CDR2 YNNKEL (reference sequence). This CDR3 is 14 amino acids long. V trimming: 2 bases; J trimming: 5 bases; junction bases outside the gene matches: 5. CDR3 sequence: CASSQLGQVYGYTF. The CDR3 DNA reads as TGTGCCAGCAGCCAACTAGGACAGGTGTATGGCTACACCTTC.

This clonotype has just a few counts. The V gene is TRBV3-1, the J gene TRBJ2-1, with D tentatively TRBD2 (5 bases). V was trimmed by 0 bases and J by 7 bases, leaving 19 bases between them. The CDR3 contains 17 residues. Germline V gene sequence: CDR1 LGHDT, CDR2 YNNKEL (reference sequence). In DNA, the CDR3 is TGTGCCAGCAGCCAAGAGGCCTATCTAACACGCGGGAATGAGCAGTTCTTC. Its protein product is CASSQEAYLTRGNEQFF.

The chain joins TRBV12-3 or TRBV12-4 to TRBJ1-5; 7 positions agree with TRBD1. Losses at the gene ends were 5 bases for V and 7 bases for J; bases not matched to a gene: 8. The CDR3 length is 14 residues. CDR3 sequence: CASSPTGRKQPQHF. In DNA form, the CDR3 reads TGTGCCAGCAGTCCGACAGGGAGGAAGCAGCCCCAGCATTTT.

This clonotype was observed a few times. The V call is TRBV27, the J call TRBJ2-1, with D possibly TRBD1 on 6 matching bases. Between the trimmed V and J ends, which lost 6 bases and 4 bases, there was a span of 10 bases. This CDR3 is 13 amino acids long. Germline V CDR1 and CDR2: MNHEY, SMNVEV (reference sequence). Here the CDR3 reads CASSRTVYNEQFF. CDR3 bases: TGTGCCAGCAGCCGGACAGTTTACAATGAGCAGTTCTTC.